This entry lists 20 T cell receptor beta chains sequenced from one sample in a study of cytomegalovirus exposure and HLA in healthy donors. 60 Vbeta and 13 Jbeta primers were used in PCR. Sequencing used immunoSEQ multiplex PCR; TCRdb keeps in-frame clones, though not all of them. The sample lists around 150,000 clones; 82% were seen once. The sequenced material came from PBMCs. These receptors were taken from a girl between 10 and 17 years old in good health and CMV-seropositive.

This rearrangement joins TRBV2 to TRBJ2-5, with TRBD2 as a possible D gene (5 bases). The germline gives CDR1 SNHLY, CDR2 FYNNEI. This CDR3 has 13 amino acids. The germline V and J ends were trimmed by 3 bases and 9 bases, with 14 bases remaining between them. This CDR3 reads CASSDSSMGAQYF. The CDR3 nucleotides read TGTGCCAGCAGTGACTCCTCCATGGGAGCCCAGTACTTC.

This clone was seen only a few times. This chain connects TRBV5-6 to TRBJ1-5; D gene unclear. Per germline, CDR1 SGHDT and CDR2 YYEEEE. The CDR3 has 16 residues. V shed 0 bases and J shed 7 bases, with 17 bases lying between them. The CDR3 is CASSLAPVGMGQPQHF. CDR3 nucleotide sequence: TGTGCCAGCAGCTTGGCCCCGGTGGGTATGGGCCAGCCCCAGCATTTT.

The chain has TRBV5-1 and TRBJ2-1; 9 bases map to TRBD2. Germline-derived CDR1 and CDR2 are SGHRS and YFSETQ. J lost 0 bases, V lost 2 bases, and 6 bases had no gene match. The CDR3 runs 17 residues. In nucleotides, the CDR3 is TGCGCCAGCAGCTTTGGCCTAGCGGGACGCTCCTACAATGAGCAGTTCTTC. This translates into CASSFGLAGRSYNEQFF. The full variable domain, rest sourced from reference TRBV5-1 and TRBJ2-1, is KAGVTQTPRYLIKTRGQQVTLSCSPISGHRSVSWYQQTPGQGLQFLFEYFSETQRNKGNFPGRFSGRQFSNSRSEMNVSTLELGDSALYLCASSFGLAGRSYNEQFFGPGTRLTVL.

The gene calls are TRBV19 and TRBJ2-1, with TRBD2 matching over 10 bases. Unmatched junction bases numbered 12, after V lost 0 bases and J lost 7 bases. Germline V gives CDR1 LNHDA, CDR2 SQIVND (reference sequence). This CDR3 has 18 amino acids. CDR3 DNA sequence: TGTGCCAGTAGTATAGATAGGGGAGCGGGAGGGCCAAGGAATGAGCAGTTCTTC. Amino acids: CASSIDRGAGGPRNEQFF.

The chain is built from TRBV15 and TRBJ1-2, with D perhaps TRBD1 (5 bases). V was shortened by 4 bases and J by 4 bases, with 16 bases between the two germline ends. Germline V gene sequence: CDR1 LNHNV, CDR2 YYDKDF (reference sequence). The CDR3 is 15 amino acids. CDR3 DNA: TGTGCCACCAGCACCCGGATGGGGGGAGGCTATGGCTACACCTTC. This translates into CATSTRMGGGYGYTF.

Here the CDR3 reads CASSFGLNQPQHF. The CDR3, as DNA: TGTGCCAGCAGCTTTGGGCTTAATCAGCCCCAGCATTTT. V usage is TRBV7-3 and J usage is TRBJ1-5, with D uncertain. The V end was cut by 3 bases, the J end by 4 bases, with 7 bases between. The CDR3 sequence is 13 residues long. Germline values: CDR1 SGHTA, CDR2 FQGTGA.

The chain joins TRBV6-1 to TRBJ2-5, with a tentative D call TRBD2 (6 bases). Between the trimmed V and J ends, which lost 8 bases and 5 bases, there was a span of 6 bases. The germline V gene encodes CDR1 MNHNS and CDR2 SASEGT. The CDR3 contains 10 residues. The CDR3 DNA follows: TGTGCCAGCGGGACTGAGACCCAGTACTTC. This gives the protein CASGTETQYF.

The gene calls are TRBV6-1 and TRBJ2-7; perhaps TRBD1 as D (6 bases). The germline CDR1 and CDR2 sequences are MNHNS and SASEGT. With 7 bases removed from V and 3 bases from J, the gap between germline ends came to 19 bases. The CDR3 has 15 amino acids. The CDR3, as DNA: TGTGCCAGCACTCACACTAGGACAGCATACTACGAGCAGTACTTC. This encodes CASTHTRTAYYEQYF.

This clone was seen only a few times. The rearrangement joins TRBV7-9 to TRBJ2-1; 11 bases are a match to TRBD2. This CDR3 has 16 amino acids. Trimming at V came to 6 bases and at J to 5 bases, leaving 9 bases not matched to a gene. The V gene's germline CDR1 is SEHNR and CDR2 FQNEAQ (reference sequence). CDR3 DNA: TGTGCCAGCAGTTCACCGGGACTAGCGGCCAACAATGAGCAGTTCTTC. Its translation is CASSSPGLAANNEQFF.

The chain links TRBV28 to TRBJ1-4; TRBD1 aligns across 7 bases. The CDR3 has 15 residues. Germline V gives CDR1 MDHEN, CDR2 SYDVKM. Losses at the gene ends were 3 bases for V and 2 bases for J; bases not matched to a gene: 3. CDR3 DNA: TGTGCCAGCAGTTTGGCAGGGGGGACTAATGAAAAACTGTTTTTT. Translated, it gives CASSLAGGTNEKLFF. Looking up the rest from reference TRBV28 and TRBJ1-4 gives the full variable domain: DVKVTQSSRYLVKRTGEKVFLECVQDMDHENMFWYRQDPGLGLRLIYFSYDVKMKEKGDIPEGYSVSREKKERFSLILESASTNQTSMYLCASSLAGGTNEKLFFGSGTQLSVL.

The rearrangement joins TRBV27 to TRBJ1-1, with a tentative D call TRBD1 (6 bases). V shed 3 bases and J shed 3 bases, with 20 bases lying between them. CDR1 is MNHEY and CDR2 is SMNVEV in the germline V gene (reference sequence). The CDR3 has 17 residues. The CDR3 loop is CASSFQQGSPGDTEAFF. The CDR3 region has the DNA TGTGCCAGCAGTTTCCAACAGGGCTCACCCGGGGACACTGAAGCTTTCTTT.

This chain connects TRBV12-2 to TRBJ2-1; no check of the table's D call, TRBD2, against the DNA was made. TRBV12-2 is deemed a pseudogene. The CDR3 runs to 15 residues. The CDR3, as DNA: TGTGCAAGTCGCTTAACAGCGGGGGGTTACAATGAGCAGTTCTTC. Translating it yields CASRLTAGGYNEQFF.

This chain connects TRBV7-9 to TRBJ1-2; D not certain. The CDR3 is 14 amino acids. V dropped 3 bases and J dropped 3 bases, with 11 bases sitting between them. The germline V gene encodes CDR1 SEHNR and CDR2 FQNEAQ (reference sequence). The CDR3 here is CASSFTDRDYGYTF. CDR3 nucleotide sequence: TGTGCCAGCAGCTTCACAGATCGTGACTATGGCTACACCTTC.

In this sample, this clone turned up a few times. The chain couples TRBV5-6 to TRBJ2-5; 9 bases match TRBD1. Germline CDR1 and CDR2: SGHDT and YYEEEE. The CDR3 has 14 residues. V was clipped by 4 bases and J by 5 bases; unmatched bases: 6. CDR3 sequence reads: CASSGGQGGETQYF. The CDR3 DNA is TGTGCCAGCAGCGGGGGACAGGGAGGGGAGACCCAGTACTTC.

The chain couples TRBV6-5 to TRBJ1-2; tentatively, D is TRBD1 (6 bases). V was trimmed by 3 bases and J by 2 bases, leaving 10 bases between them. This CDR3 spans 14 amino acids. Germline V CDR1 and CDR2: MNHEY, SVGAGI. CDR3 bases: TGTGCCAGCAGTTATTTGAGGGGGAACTATGGCTACACCTTC. This codes for CASSYLRGNYGYTF.

The gene calls are TRBV18 and TRBJ2-7, with 8 bases fitting TRBD1. The CDR3 has 14 residues. Per the germline V gene, CDR1 is KGHSH and CDR2 is LQKENI. J lost 6 bases, V lost 5 bases, and 9 bases had no gene match. Here the CDR3 DNA reads TGTGCCAGCTCAATACAGGGGGATGGCCGCGAGCAGTACTTC. As protein: CASSIQGDGREQYF.

The V gene is TRBV11-2, the J gene TRBJ1-1; a weak D match, TRBD1 (6 bases). V was pared by 1 base and J by 4 bases, with 16 bases between. This CDR3 comprises 16 residues. In germline, CDR1 is SGHAT, CDR2 FQNNGV. In DNA form, the CDR3 reads TGTGCCAGCAGCTTAGTCAGGGGCATCGGAAGCACTGAAGCTTTCTTT. Residues: CASSLVRGIGSTEAFF.

J is TRBJ2-1 and V is TRBV28, with 12 positions matching TRBD2. Germline assignment: CDR1 MDHEN and CDR2 SYDVKM. Losses at the gene ends were 6 bases for V and 8 bases for J; bases not matched to a gene: 14. This CDR3 has 17 amino acids. The CDR3 DNA reads as TGTGCCAGCAGATACCACCCCGGGACTAGCGGGCGGGATGAGCAGTTCTTC. Translation gives CASRYHPGTSGRDEQFF.

Only a few counts were recorded for this clone. This chain links TRBV4-3 with TRBJ2-5; 9 nucleotides agree with TRBD1. There are 15 residues in the CDR3. After removal of 6 bases from V and 2 bases from J, the junction contained 7 bases not matched to a gene. Per the germline V gene, CDR1 is LGHNA and CDR2 is YSLEER. The CDR3 DNA sequence: TGCGCCAGCAGTCTCGACAGGGGGGGACAAGAGACCCAGTACTTC. It specifies CASSLDRGGQETQYF.

The gene calls are TRBV27 and TRBJ2-1, with D maybe TRBD2 (6 bases). Germline values: CDR1 MNHEY, CDR2 SMNVEV (reference sequence). CDR3 length equals 14 residues. V was cut by 3 bases and J by 5 bases, with 11 bases left in between. The CDR3 sequence is CASSLRDTDNEQFF. The CDR3 coding sequence is TGTGCCAGCAGTTTGCGGGATACCGACAATGAGCAGTTCTTC.